The 31 T cell receptor beta chains in this list originate from one sample, sequenced in a study of blood T cell repertoires in COVID-19. Clones were sequenced by immunoSEQ multiplex PCR, and TCRdb holds only the in-frame ones, with some missing. The sample has approximately 75,000 clones; more than 65% are singletons. Sequenced: peripheral blood. Receptor source: a woman between 50 and 59 years old with acute or convalescent COVID-19.

This clone has just one count. The chain uses TRBV18 and TRBJ2-7; TRBD1 matches at 7 bases. J gave up 5 bases and V 0 bases, and 10 bases lay outside the gene matches. Looked up from germline, CDR1 is KGHSH and CDR2 is LQKENI. This CDR3 has 16 amino acids. The chain's CDR3 is CASSPPDRVRFDEQYF. CDR3 in DNA: TGTGCCAGCTCACCACCCGACAGGGTTAGGTTCGACGAGCAGTACTTC.

V is TRBV5-3 and J is TRBJ1-4; D perhaps matches TRBD1 (5 bases). TRBV5-3 is noted as an ORF with a role that remains uncertain. There are 14 residues in the CDR3. V was cut by 0 bases and J by 8 bases, with 11 bases left in between. The CDR3 is CARSLGDSWEKLFF. CDR3 sequence (DNA): TGTGCCAGAAGCTTGGGTGACAGCTGGGAAAAACTGTTTTTT.

The chain has TRBV6-2 or TRBV6-3 and TRBJ2-2; 8 bases map to TRBD2. CDR3 length: 15 residues. Germline lookup yields CDR1 MNHEY and CDR2 SVGEGT. Trimming cost V 5 bases and J 6 bases; bases outside gene matches: 8. The CDR3 region is CASSPSGSVAGELFF. The CDR3 DNA reads TGTGCCAGCAGTCCCAGCGGGAGTGTCGCCGGGGAGCTGTTTTTT.

The chain joins TRBV28 to TRBJ2-2; perhaps TRBD2 as D (5 bases). The V and J ends lost 4 bases and 6 bases respectively, with 33 bases between them. CDR1 is MDHEN and CDR2 is SYDVKM in the germline V gene. The CDR3 covers 21 residues. The DNA of the CDR3 is TGTGCCAGCAGTTCACTATCCACCCCAGTTTTTAGGATCAAAGCGGCCGGGGAGCTGTTTTTT. This codes for CASSSLSTPVFRIKAAGELFF.

This chain uses TRBV30 with TRBJ1-5, with TRBD1 matching over 7 bases. V lost 0 bases, J lost 3 bases, and 5 bases stayed unmatched. This CDR3 region has 15 residues. Looked up from germline, CDR1 is GTSNPN and CDR2 is SVGIG (reference sequence). The CDR3 sequence: CAWSVSGGINQPQHF. DNA of the CDR3: TGTGCCTGGAGTGTCTCAGGGGGGATCAATCAGCCCCAGCATTTT.

The V and J genes are TRBV12-3 or TRBV12-4 and TRBJ1-5; 7 bases align to TRBD1. The CDR3 contains 12 residues. V shed 8 bases and J 8 bases; nucleotides not matched to a gene: 6. As DNA, the CDR3 is TGTGCCAGCCAAACAGGGGTTAAGCCCCAGCATTTT. Amino acids: CASQTGVKPQHF.

V gene TRBV24-1 combines with J gene TRBJ1-1; tentatively, D is TRBD1 (5 bases). The CDR3 is 18 amino acids. The V gene lost 4 bases and the J gene lost 0 bases, with 20 bases spanning the gap. CDR1 is KGHDR, CDR2 SFDVKD, per germline. CDR3 DNA sequence: TGTGCCACCAGTGACCAAAATACAGGACCAAGAATGAACACTGAAGCTTTCTTT. This gives the protein CATSDQNTGPRMNTEAFF.

V gene TRBV21-1 combines with J gene TRBJ2-6; TRBD2, as called in the table, went unchecked against the DNA. TRBV21-1 is listed as a pseudogene. The CDR3 has 15 amino acids. The CDR3 region is CATQRGRAGANVLTF. The CDR3 nucleotides are TGTGCCACCCAGCGTGGGCGGGCTGGGGCCAACGTCCTGACTTTC.

The gene calls are TRBV6-5 and TRBJ2-7; perhaps TRBD1 as D (6 bases). The CDR3 is made up of 12 amino acids. Germline V gene sequence: CDR1 MNHEY, CDR2 SVGAGI. V lost 6 bases, J lost 7 bases, and 13 bases lay in between. The CDR3 bases are TGTGCCAGCAGGGGGGCCTCGCGGGAGCAGTACTTC. This encodes CASRGASREQYF.

There are many counts of this clone. CDR3 amino acids: CASSPGQGPLYEQYF. In DNA, the CDR3 is TGTGCCAGCAGCCCCGGGCAGGGTCCCCTCTACGAGCAGTACTTC. The rearrangement uses TRBV7-9 and TRBJ2-7, with D perhaps TRBD1 (5 bases). Germline V gives CDR1 SEHNR, CDR2 FQNEAQ (reference sequence). V lost 5 bases to trimming and J lost 3 bases, with 17 bases between them. The CDR3 contains 15 residues.

The V and J genes are TRBV29-1 and TRBJ2-7; TRBD2 matches 7 bases. This CDR3 has 13 residues. Looked up from germline, CDR1 is SQVTM and CDR2 is ANQGSEA. Germline trimming cut 5 bases from V and 3 bases from J; bases unmatched to any gene: 7. CDR3 nucleotides: TGCAGCGTTCGGGAGGTGGTGGGCTACGAGCAGTACTTC. Its protein product is CSVREVVGYEQYF.

V gene TRBV6-5 combines with J gene TRBJ1-5, with 7 bases lining up with TRBD1. Germline loops: CDR1 MNHEY, CDR2 SVGAGI. This CDR3 has 15 amino acids. V was clipped by 11 bases and J by 0 bases; unmatched bases: 10. The CDR3 protein is CAAYTGTASNQPQHF. The DNA for the CDR3 is TGTGCCGCTTATACCGGGACAGCTAGCAATCAGCCCCAGCATTTT.

This chain connects TRBV24-1 to TRBJ2-2, with D perhaps matching TRBD2 (6 bases). The germline V gene has CDR1 KGHDR and CDR2 SFDVKD. The V gene lost 3 bases and the J gene lost 5 bases, with 15 bases spanning the gap. This CDR3 contains 16 residues. CDR3 protein: CATSDPMEGNTGELFF. In DNA form, the CDR3 reads TGTGCCACCAGTGATCCTATGGAGGGGAATACCGGGGAGCTGTTTTTT.

The rearrangement links TRBV5-1 to TRBJ2-1; TRBD1 matches at 8 bases. With 4 bases clipped from V and 7 bases from J, the junction kept 7 bases outside the gene matches. In germline, CDR1 is SGHRS, CDR2 YFSETQ. This CDR3 has 14 residues. The CDR3 spells CASSRGTGGNEQFF. For the CDR3, the DNA is TGCGCCAGCAGCCGGGGGACAGGAGGAAATGAGCAGTTCTTC.

This chain connects TRBV2 to TRBJ2-1, with D maybe TRBD1 (5 bases). The CDR3 is made up of 12 amino acids. Germline CDR1 SNHLY, CDR2 FYNNEI. With 7 bases removed from V and 7 bases from J, the gap between germline ends came to 11 bases. CDR3 residues: CASNPGSNEQFF. The CDR3, as DNA: TGTGCCAGCAATCCAGGGTCGAATGAGCAGTTCTTC.

J is TRBJ1-1 and V is TRBV5-4, with TRBD1 as a possible D gene (5 bases). The CDR3 is 13 residues long. Germline lookup yields CDR1 SGHNT and CDR2 YYREEE (reference sequence). V lost 5 bases to trimming and J lost 1 base, with 9 bases between them. The CDR3 is CASRHQGNTEAFF. CDR3 coding DNA: TGTGCCAGCAGACACCAGGGGAACACTGAAGCTTTCTTT.

Turning to this clone: Its ends do not fully match the called genes, so a read error is possible. The chain is built from TRBV19 and TRBJ1-2, with 9 nucleotides matching TRBD1. In germline, CDR1 is LNHDA, CDR2 SQIVND (reference sequence). The CDR3 has 15 residues. The CDR3 region is CASSTGQGKVYDYTF. The DNA for the CDR3 is TGTGCCAGTAGTACTGGACAGGGGAAGGTCTATGACTACACCTTC.

V and J are TRBV28 and TRBJ1-6; tentative D call: TRBD1 (6 bases). V was shortened by 2 bases and J by 10 bases, with 15 bases between the two germline ends. The CDR3 has 15 amino acids. In germline, CDR1 is MDHEN, CDR2 SYDVKM. The CDR3 sequence: CASSLEYRVGSPLHF. Written as DNA, the CDR3 is TGTGCCAGCAGTTTAGAGTACAGGGTAGGATCACCCCTCCACTTT.

The chain combines TRBV7-8 with TRBJ2-7, with TRBD2 matching 7 bases. V lost 1 base to trimming and J lost 0 bases; unmatched junction nucleotides: 3. The CDR3 spans 15 residues. The germline V gene encodes CDR1 SGHVS and CDR2 FQNEAQ. The CDR3 nucleotides read TGTGCCAGCAGCTTAGTGGGAGGGATCTCCTACGAGCAGTACTTC. Translated: CASSLVGGISYEQYF.

The CDR3 nucleotides are TGTGCTAGTGGAGGCAGGGTGGTGGGTCCCAATGAGCAGTTCTTC. The encoded protein is CASGGRVVGPNEQFF. The chain couples TRBV12-5 to TRBJ2-1; tentative D call: TRBD1 (5 bases). From germline, CDR1 is LGHNT and CDR2 FRNRAP. This CDR3 comprises 15 residues. The germline V and J ends were trimmed by 6 bases and 6 bases, with 18 bases remaining between them.

The J gene is TRBJ2-5, the V gene TRBV7-9; D might be TRBD2 (6 bases). The germline CDR1 and CDR2 sequences are SEHNR and FQNEAQ (reference sequence). V lost 2 bases and J 0 bases, leaving 22 bases between the germline ends. The CDR3 is 19 amino acids. The CDR3 nucleotides read TGTGCCAGCAGCTTAAAAATGGGACCGGGACGGGAGTACCAAGAGACCCAGTACTTC. It translates to CASSLKMGPGREYQETQYF.

This chain joins TRBV11-1 and TRBJ2-1; 9 positions agree with TRBD2. J lost 9 bases, V lost 2 bases, and 5 bases had no gene match. Per germline, CDR1 SGHAT and CDR2 FQDESV (reference sequence). The CDR3 contains 14 residues. In nucleotides, the CDR3 is TGTGCCAGCAGCTTATTTAGCGGGAGAGCTGAGCAGTTCTTC. Protein sequence: CASSLFSGRAEQFF.

The chain has TRBV3-1 (or the pseudogene TRBV3-2) and TRBJ2-1, with D possibly being TRBD2 (5 bases). The CDR3 is 17 residues long. Trimming took off 4 bases at V and 5 bases at J, with 21 bases between the two ends. Germline V CDR1 and CDR2: LGHDT, YNNKEL (reference sequence). For the CDR3, the DNA is TGTGCCAGCAGCCCCCTTATTGTATTAGCGCGAAACAATGAGCAGTTCTTC. Translation gives CASSPLIVLARNNEQFF.

This clone was observed at least ten times. The chain links TRBV10-2 to TRBJ1-5, with 7 positions matching TRBD1. The CDR3 spans 16 residues. V lost 5 bases to trimming and J lost 3 bases; unmatched junction nucleotides: 10. Germline loops: CDR1 WSHSY, CDR2 SAAADI. CDR3 in DNA: TGCGCCAGCAGTTCCCGGGACAGAGGGGACAATCAGCCCCAGCATTTT. Translating gives CASSSRDRGDNQPQHF.

On this clone: Within the sample, other DNA sequences also encode this same CDR3. The rearrangement uses TRBV3-1 (or the pseudogene TRBV3-2) and TRBJ1-2; possible D gene TRBD1, 5 bases. The CDR3 sequence is 13 residues long. V gave up 1 base and J gave up 4 bases, with 7 bases separating them. Germline V gene sequence: CDR1 LGHDT, CDR2 YNNKEL (reference sequence). The CDR3: CASSQGRGYGYTF. The CDR3 DNA reads TGTGCCAGCAGCCAAGGGAGGGGCTATGGCTACACCTTC.

The chain carries TRBV9 and TRBJ2-5; 11 bases are shared with TRBD2. The trim removed 0 bases at V and 2 bases at J, leaving 12 bases unmatched. The CDR3 length is 19 residues. Germline loops: CDR1 SGDLS, CDR2 YYNGEE. DNA of the CDR3: TGTGCCAGCAGCGTAGCAACCGGGACTAGCGGAAACTTACAAGAGACCCAGTACTTC. This codes for CASSVATGTSGNLQETQYF.

Of note for this clone: Different DNA sequences within this sample yield the same CDR3. The V and J genes are TRBV19 and TRBJ2-1, with 7 bases aligning to TRBD1. J was trimmed by 3 bases and V by 7 bases; bases with no gene match: 9. CDR3 length: 15 residues. Germline CDR1 and CDR2: LNHDA and SQIVND (reference sequence). CDR3 loop: CASTPDRSSYNEQFF. In DNA, the CDR3 is TGTGCCAGTACGCCGGACAGGTCCAGCTACAATGAGCAGTTCTTC.

This chain uses TRBV6-1 with TRBJ2-1; 8 nucleotides match TRBD1. V trimming: 0 bases; J trimming: 8 bases; junction bases outside the gene matches: 9. CDR1 MNHNS and CDR2 SASEGT come from the germline V gene. The CDR3 is 16 amino acids. The CDR3 protein is CASSEAAGQGWHEQFF. Here the CDR3 DNA reads TGTGCCAGCAGTGAAGCGGCAGGACAGGGCTGGCATGAGCAGTTCTTC.

The chain employs TRBV4-2 and TRBJ2-3; TRBD2 matches 7 bases. There are 15 residues in the CDR3. Unmatched junction bases numbered 4, after V lost 3 bases and J lost 1 base. Looked up from germline, CDR1 is LGHNA and CDR2 is YNFKEQ. CDR3 loop: CASSQGGGRTDTQYF. For the CDR3, the DNA is TGTGCCAGCAGCCAGGGGGGAGGGCGCACAGATACGCAGTATTTT.

This clone was recorded only once. The rearrangement joins TRBV9 to TRBJ1-2; D ambiguous. V was clipped by 3 bases and J by 5 bases, with 8 bases between them. Per germline, CDR1 SGDLS and CDR2 YYNGEE. The CDR3 is 12 residues long. This CDR3 reads CASSAAVYGYTF. The CDR3 nucleotides read TGTGCCAGCAGCGCCGCGGTGTATGGCTACACCTTC.

The chain is built from TRBV12-5 and TRBJ2-3; 7 bases are shared with TRBD1. Germline assignment: CDR1 LGHNT and CDR2 FRNRAP. The V segment lost 7 bases and the J segment 3 bases; nucleotides outside the gene matches: 13. This CDR3 is 16 amino acids long. The CDR3 DNA sequence: TGTGCTAGTGAACCCGCCGACAGGGATGGGACAGATACGCAGTATTTT. Translating it yields CASEPADRDGTDTQYF. The full variable domain, in which reference TRBV12-5 and TRBJ2-3 provide the parts outside the CDR3, is DARVTQTPRHKVTEMGQEVTMRCQPILGHNTVFWYRQTMMQGLELLAYFRNRAPLDDSGMPKDRFSAEMPDATLATLKIQPSEPRDSAVYFCASEPADRDGTDTQYFGPGTRLTVL.